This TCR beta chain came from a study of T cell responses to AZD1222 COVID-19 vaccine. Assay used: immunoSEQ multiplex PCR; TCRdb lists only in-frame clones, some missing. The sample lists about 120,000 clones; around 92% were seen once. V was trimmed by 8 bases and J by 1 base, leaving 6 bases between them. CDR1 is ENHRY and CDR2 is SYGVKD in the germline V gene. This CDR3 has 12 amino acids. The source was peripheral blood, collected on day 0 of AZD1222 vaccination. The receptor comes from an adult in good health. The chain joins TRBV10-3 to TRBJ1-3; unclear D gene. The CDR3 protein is CAIGLSGNTIYF. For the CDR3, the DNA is TGTGCCATCGGACTTTCTGGAAACACCATATATTTT.